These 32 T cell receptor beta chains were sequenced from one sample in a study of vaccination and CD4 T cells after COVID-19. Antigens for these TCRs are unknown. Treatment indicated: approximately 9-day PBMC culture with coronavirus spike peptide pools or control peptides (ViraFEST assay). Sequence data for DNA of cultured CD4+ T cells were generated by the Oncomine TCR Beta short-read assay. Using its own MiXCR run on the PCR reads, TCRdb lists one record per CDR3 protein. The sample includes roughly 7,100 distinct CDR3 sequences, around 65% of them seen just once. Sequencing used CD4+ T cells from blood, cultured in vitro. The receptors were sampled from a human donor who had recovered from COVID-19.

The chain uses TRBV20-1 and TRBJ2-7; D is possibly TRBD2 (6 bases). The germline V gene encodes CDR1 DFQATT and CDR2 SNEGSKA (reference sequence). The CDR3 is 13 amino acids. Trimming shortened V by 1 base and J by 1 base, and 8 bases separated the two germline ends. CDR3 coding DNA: TGCAGTGCTAGAGGGGGACTTTCCTACGAGCAGTACTTC. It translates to CSARGGLSYEQYF.

The CDR3 loop is CSAWDNSGNTIYF. The CDR3 nucleotides read TGCAGTGCGTGGGACAACTCTGGAAACACCATATATTTT. The V call is TRBV20-1, the J call TRBJ1-3, with D possibly being TRBD1 (6 bases). V was trimmed by 6 bases and J by 0 bases, leaving 9 bases between them. From germline, CDR1 is DFQATT and CDR2 SNEGSKA (reference sequence). The CDR3 totals 13 residues.

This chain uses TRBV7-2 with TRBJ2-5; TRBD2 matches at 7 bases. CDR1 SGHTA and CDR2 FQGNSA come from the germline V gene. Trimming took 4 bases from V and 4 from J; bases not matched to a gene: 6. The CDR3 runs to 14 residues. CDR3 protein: CASSSSGVLETQYF. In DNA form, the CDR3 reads TGTGCCAGCAGCTCAAGCGGGGTCCTAGAGACCCAGTACTTC.

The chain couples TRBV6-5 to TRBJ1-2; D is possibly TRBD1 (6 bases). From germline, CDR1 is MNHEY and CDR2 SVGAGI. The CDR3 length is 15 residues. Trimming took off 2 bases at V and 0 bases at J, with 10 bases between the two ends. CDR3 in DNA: TGTGCCAGCAGTTACGGGAGGGGGTCTAACTATGGCTACACCTTC. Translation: CASSYGRGSNYGYTF.

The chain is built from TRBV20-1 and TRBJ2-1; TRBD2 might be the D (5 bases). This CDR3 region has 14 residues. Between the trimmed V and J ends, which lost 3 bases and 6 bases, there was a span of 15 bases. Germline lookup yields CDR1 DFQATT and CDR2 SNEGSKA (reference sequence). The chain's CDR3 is CSASGSRGGNEQFF. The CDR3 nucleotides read TGCAGTGCTAGTGGGTCTAGAGGAGGCAATGAGCAGTTCTTC.

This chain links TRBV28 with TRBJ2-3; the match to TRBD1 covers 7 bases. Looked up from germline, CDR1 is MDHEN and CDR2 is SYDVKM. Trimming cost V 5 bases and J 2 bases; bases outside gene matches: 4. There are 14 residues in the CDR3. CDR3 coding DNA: TGTGCCAGCAGTCGGGACAGCCTCACAGATACGCAGTATTTT. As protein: CASSRDSLTDTQYF.

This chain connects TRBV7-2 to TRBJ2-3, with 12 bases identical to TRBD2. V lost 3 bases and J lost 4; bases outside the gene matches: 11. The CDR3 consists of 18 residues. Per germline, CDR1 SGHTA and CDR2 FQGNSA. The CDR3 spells CASSFPSSGGAVADTQYF. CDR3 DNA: TGTGCCAGCAGCTTCCCCTCTAGCGGGGGGGCGGTTGCAGATACGCAGTATTTT.

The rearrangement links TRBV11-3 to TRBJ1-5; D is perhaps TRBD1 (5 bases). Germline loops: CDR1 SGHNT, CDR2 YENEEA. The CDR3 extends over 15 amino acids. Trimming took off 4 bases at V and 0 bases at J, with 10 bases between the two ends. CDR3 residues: CASSSRDGSNQPQHF. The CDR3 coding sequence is TGTGCCAGCAGCTCGAGGGACGGTAGCAATCAGCCCCAGCATTTT. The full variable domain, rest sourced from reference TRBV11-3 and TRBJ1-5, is EAGVVQSPRYKIIEKKQPVAFWCNPISGHNTLYWYLQNLGQGPELLIRYENEEAVDDSQLPKDRFSAERLKGVDSTLKIQPAELGDSAVYLCASSSRDGSNQPQHFGDGTRLSIL.

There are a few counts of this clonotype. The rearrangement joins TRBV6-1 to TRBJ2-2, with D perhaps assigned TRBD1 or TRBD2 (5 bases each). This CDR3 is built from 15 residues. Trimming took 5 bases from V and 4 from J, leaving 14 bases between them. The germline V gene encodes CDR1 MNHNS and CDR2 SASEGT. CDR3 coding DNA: TGTGCCAGCAGTACCCAGGGAGTGGGCACCGGGGAGCTGTTTTTT. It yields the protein CASSTQGVGTGELFF.

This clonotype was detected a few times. The CDR3 nucleotides are TGCAGTGCTAGACTAGCGGGAGGACTCTACGAGCAGTACTTC. This translates into CSARLAGGLYEQYF. The rearrangement uses TRBV20-1 and TRBJ2-7; 11 bases line up with TRBD2. The CDR3 has 14 amino acids. Looked up from germline, CDR1 is DFQATT and CDR2 is SNEGSKA (reference sequence). V lost 2 bases and J lost 3; bases outside the gene matches: 3.

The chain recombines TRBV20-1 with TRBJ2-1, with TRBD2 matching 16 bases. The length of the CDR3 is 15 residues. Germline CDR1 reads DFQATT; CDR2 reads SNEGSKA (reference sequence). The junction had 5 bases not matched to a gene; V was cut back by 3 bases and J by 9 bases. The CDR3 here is CSARVGTSGGVEQFF. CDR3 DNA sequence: TGCAGTGCTAGGGTTGGGACTAGCGGGGGGGTTGAGCAGTTCTTC.

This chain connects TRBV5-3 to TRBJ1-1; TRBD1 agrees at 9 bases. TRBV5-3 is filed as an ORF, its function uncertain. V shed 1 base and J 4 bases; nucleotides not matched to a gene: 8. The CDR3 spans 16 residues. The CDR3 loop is CARSLNSGTGPTEAFF. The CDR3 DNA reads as TGTGCCAGAAGCTTGAACTCCGGGACAGGGCCCACTGAAGCTTTCTTT.

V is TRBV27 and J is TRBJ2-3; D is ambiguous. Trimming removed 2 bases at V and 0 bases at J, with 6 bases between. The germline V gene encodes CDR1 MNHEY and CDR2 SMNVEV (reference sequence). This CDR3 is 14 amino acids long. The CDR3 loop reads CASSLRASTDTQYF. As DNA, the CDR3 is TGTGCCAGCAGTTTAAGGGCCAGCACAGATACGCAGTATTTT.

CDR3 nucleotides: TGTGCCAGCTGCCCTCGGGGTATTAATGAAAAACTGTTTTTT. Protein sequence: CASCPRGINEKLFF. The J gene is TRBJ1-4, the V gene TRBV6-1; D call uncertain. Germline CDR1 MNHNS, CDR2 SASEGT. With 8 bases removed from V and 4 bases from J, the gap between germline ends came to 14 bases. This CDR3 is 14 amino acids long.

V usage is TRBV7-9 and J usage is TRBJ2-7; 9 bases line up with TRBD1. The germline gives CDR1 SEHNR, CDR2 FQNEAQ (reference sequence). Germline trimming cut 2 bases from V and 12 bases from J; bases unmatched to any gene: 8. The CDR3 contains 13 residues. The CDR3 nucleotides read TGTGCCAGCAGCTTATTAGACAGGGGGTTGAGGTACTTC. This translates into CASSLLDRGLRYF.

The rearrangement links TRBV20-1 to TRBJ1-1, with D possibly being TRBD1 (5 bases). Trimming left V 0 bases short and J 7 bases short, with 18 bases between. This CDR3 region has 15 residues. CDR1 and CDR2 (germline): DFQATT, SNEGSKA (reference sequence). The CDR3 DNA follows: TGCAGTGCTAGAGATCCCGTCCGGGACGGCTTTGAAGCTTTCTTT. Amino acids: CSARDPVRDGFEAFF.

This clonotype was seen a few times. The chain's CDR3 is CASSDQPSGGAQTQYF. The CDR3 DNA reads TGTGCCAGCAGTGACCAACCTAGCGGGGGGGCGCAGACCCAGTACTTC. The chain uses TRBV6-1 and TRBJ2-5; TRBD2 aligns across 12 bases. The CDR3 is made up of 16 amino acids. Germline CDR1 is MNHNS and CDR2 is SASEGT. The V gene end was trimmed by 3 bases and the J gene end by 6 bases; junction bases not matched to a gene: 8.

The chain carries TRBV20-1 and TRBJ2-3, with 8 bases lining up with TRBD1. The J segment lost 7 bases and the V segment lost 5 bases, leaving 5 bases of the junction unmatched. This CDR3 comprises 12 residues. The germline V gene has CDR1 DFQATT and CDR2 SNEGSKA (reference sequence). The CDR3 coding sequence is TGCAGTGCTCAGGACAGGGCCTATACGCAGTATTTT. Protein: CSAQDRAYTQYF.

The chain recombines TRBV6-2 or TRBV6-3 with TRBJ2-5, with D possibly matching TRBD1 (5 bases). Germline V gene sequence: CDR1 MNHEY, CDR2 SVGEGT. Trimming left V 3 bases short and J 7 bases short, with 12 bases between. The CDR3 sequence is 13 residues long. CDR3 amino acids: CASSYGAGRTQYF. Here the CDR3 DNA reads TGTGCCAGCAGTTATGGGGCAGGGCGGACCCAGTACTTC.

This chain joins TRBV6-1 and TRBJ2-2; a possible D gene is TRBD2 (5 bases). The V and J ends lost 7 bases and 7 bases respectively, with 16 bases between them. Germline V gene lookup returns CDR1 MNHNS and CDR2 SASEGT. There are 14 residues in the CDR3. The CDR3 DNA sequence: TGTGCCAGCACCCTGGACGGGGAAAGCGGGGAGCTGTTTTTT. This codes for CASTLDGESGELFF.

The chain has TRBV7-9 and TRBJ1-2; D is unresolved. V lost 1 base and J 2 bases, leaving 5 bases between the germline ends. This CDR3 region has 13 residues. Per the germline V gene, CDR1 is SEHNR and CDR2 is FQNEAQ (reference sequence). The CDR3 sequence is CASSLGVNYGYTF. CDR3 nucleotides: TGTGCCAGCAGCTTAGGGGTAAACTATGGCTACACCTTC.

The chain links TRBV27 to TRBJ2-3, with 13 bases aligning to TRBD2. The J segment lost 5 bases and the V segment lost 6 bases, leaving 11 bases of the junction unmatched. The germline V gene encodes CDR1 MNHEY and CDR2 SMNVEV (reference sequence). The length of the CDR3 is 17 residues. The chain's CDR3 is CASSNPTSGRAGDTQYF. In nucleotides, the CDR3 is TGTGCCAGCAGCAATCCAACTAGCGGGAGGGCCGGAGATACGCAGTATTTT.

The CDR3 loop is CSARDQLSPLHF. CDR3 DNA: TGCAGTGCTAGAGATCAACTATCACCCCTCCACTTT. The chain couples TRBV20-1 to TRBJ1-6; the D is unclear. This CDR3 has 12 residues. The V gene lost 0 bases and the J gene lost 10 bases, with 7 bases spanning the gap. The V gene's germline CDR1 is DFQATT and CDR2 SNEGSKA (reference sequence).

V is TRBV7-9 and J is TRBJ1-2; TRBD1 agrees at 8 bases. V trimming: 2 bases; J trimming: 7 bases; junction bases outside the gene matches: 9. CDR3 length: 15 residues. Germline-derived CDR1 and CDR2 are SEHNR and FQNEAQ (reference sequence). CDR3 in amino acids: CASSLIGTGRSGYTF. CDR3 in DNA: TGTGCCAGCAGCTTAATAGGGACAGGTCGGAGTGGCTACACCTTC.

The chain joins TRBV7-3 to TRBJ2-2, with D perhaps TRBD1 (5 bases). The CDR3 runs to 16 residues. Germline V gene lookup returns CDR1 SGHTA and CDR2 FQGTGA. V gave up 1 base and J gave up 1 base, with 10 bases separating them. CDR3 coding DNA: TGTGCCAGCAGCTTAATGGGGCGGAGGAACACCGGGGAGCTGTTTTTT. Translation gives CASSLMGRRNTGELFF.

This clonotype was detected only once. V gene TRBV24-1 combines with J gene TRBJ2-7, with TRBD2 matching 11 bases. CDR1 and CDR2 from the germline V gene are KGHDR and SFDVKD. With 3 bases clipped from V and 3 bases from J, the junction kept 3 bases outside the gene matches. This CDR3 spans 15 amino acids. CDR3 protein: CATSDPGTSGYEQYF. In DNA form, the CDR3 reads TGTGCCACCAGTGATCCCGGGACTAGCGGCTACGAGCAGTACTTC.

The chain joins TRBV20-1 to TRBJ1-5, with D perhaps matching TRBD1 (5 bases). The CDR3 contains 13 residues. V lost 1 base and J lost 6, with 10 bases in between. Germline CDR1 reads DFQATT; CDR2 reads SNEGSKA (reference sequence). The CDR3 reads CSARGTGLQPQHF. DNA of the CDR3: TGCAGTGCTAGAGGGACGGGGCTTCAGCCCCAGCATTTT.

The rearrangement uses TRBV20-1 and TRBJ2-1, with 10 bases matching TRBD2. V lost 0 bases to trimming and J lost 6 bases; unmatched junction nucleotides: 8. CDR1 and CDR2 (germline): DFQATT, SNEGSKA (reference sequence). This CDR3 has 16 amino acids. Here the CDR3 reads CSARDAQRGGINEQFF. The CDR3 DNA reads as TGCAGTGCTAGAGATGCTCAGCGGGGGGGGATCAATGAGCAGTTCTTC.

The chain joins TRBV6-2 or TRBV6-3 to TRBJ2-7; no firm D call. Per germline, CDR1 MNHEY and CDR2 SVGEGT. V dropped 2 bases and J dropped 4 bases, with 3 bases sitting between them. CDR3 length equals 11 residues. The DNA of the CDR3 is TGTGCCAGCAGTTACCAATACGAGCAGTACTTC. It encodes CASSYQYEQYF.

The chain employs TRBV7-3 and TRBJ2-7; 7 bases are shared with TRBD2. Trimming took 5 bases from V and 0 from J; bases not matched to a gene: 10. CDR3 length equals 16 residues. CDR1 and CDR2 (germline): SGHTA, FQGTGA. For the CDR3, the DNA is TGTGCCAGCAGCCCCGCCCCCAGCGGGAACTCCTACGAGCAGTACTTC. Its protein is CASSPAPSGNSYEQYF.

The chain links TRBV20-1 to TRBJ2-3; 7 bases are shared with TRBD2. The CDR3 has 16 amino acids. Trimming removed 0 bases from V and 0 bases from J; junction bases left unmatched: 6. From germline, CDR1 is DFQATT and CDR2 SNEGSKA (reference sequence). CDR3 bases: TGCAGTGCTAGAGATAGTCAGCGGGGAAGCACAGATACGCAGTATTTT. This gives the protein CSARDSQRGSTDTQYF.

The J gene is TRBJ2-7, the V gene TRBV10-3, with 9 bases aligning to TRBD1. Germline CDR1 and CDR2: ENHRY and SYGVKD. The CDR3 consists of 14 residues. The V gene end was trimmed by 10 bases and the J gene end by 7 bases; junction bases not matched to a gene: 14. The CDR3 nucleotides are TGTGCCACCGAAGATCGGGACAGGGTACAGGAGCAGTACTTC. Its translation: CATEDRDRVQEQYF.